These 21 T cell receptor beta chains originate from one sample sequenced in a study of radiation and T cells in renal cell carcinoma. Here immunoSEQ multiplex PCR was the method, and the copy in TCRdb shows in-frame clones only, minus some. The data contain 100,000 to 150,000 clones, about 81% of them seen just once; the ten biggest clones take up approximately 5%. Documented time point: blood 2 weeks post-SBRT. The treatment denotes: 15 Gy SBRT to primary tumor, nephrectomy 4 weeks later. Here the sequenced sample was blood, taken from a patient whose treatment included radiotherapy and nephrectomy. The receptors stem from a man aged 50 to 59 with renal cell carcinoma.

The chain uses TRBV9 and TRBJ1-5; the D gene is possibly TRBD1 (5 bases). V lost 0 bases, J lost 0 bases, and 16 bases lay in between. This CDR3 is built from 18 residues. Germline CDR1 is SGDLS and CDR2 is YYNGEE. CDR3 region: CASSVGGVPHYSNQPQHF. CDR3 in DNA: TGTGCCAGCAGCGTAGGGGGGGTTCCCCATTATAGCAATCAGCCCCAGCATTTT.

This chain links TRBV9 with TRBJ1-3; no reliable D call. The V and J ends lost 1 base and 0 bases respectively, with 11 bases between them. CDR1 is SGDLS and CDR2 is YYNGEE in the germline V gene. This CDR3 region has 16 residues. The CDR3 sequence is CASSVRAGNSGNTIYF. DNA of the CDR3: TGTGCCAGCAGCGTACGGGCAGGTAACTCTGGAAACACCATATATTTT.

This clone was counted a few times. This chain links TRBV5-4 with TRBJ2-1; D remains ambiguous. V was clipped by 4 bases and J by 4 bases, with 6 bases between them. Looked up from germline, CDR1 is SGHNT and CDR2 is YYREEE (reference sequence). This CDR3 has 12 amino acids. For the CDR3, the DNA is TGTGCCAGCAGCGACCGGTACAATGAGCAGTTCTTC. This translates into CASSDRYNEQFF.

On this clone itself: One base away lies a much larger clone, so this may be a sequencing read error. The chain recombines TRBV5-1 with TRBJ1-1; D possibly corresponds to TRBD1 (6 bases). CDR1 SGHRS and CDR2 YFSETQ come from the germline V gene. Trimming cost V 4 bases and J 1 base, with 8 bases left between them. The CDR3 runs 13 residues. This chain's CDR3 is CASSPGQNTEAFF. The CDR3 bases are TGCGCCAGCAGCCCGGGACAGAACACTGAAGCTTTCTTT.

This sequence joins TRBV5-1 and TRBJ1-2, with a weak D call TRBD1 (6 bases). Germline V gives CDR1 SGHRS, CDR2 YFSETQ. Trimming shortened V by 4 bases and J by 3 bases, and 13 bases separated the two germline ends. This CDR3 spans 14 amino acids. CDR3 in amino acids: CASSQGTPDYGYTF. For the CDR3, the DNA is TGCGCCAGCAGCCAGGGGACACCCGACTATGGCTACACCTTC.

CDR3 bases: TGTGCCTGGAGTCTTACTCCTGGGGGGGGGACCCAGTACTTC. This encodes CAWSLTPGGGTQYF. V gene TRBV30 combines with J gene TRBJ2-5; 7 bases map to TRBD2. The ends lost 2 bases at V and 7 bases at J; junction bases unmatched: 10. The length of the CDR3 is 14 residues. Per germline, CDR1 GTSNPN and CDR2 SVGIG (reference sequence).

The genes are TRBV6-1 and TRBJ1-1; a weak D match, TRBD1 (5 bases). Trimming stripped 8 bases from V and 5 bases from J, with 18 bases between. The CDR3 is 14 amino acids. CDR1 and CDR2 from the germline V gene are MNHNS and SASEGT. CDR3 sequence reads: CASQRGDPKTEAFF. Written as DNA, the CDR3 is TGTGCCAGCCAAAGAGGGGACCCTAAGACTGAAGCTTTCTTT.

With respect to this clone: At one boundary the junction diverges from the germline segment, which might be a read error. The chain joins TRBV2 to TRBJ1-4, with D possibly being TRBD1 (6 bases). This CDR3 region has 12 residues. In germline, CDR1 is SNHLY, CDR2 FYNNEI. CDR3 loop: CASSDLQGTRAF. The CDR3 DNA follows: TGTGCCAGCAGTGACTTACAGGGCACAAGGGCCTTT.

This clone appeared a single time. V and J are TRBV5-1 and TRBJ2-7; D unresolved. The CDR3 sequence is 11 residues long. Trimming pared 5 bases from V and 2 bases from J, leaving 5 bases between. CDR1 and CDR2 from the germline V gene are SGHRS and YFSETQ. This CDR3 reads CASRSAYEQYF. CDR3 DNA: TGCGCCAGCAGGTCGGCCTACGAGCAGTACTTC.

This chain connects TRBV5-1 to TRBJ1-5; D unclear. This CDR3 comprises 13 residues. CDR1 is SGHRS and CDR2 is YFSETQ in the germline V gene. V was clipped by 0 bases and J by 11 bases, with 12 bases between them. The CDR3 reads CASSLEGSQSQHF. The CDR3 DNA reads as TGCGCCAGCAGCTTGGAGGGTAGCCAGTCCCAGCATTTT.

The CDR3 is CASSLFGPEAFF. The CDR3 bases are TGTGCCAGCAGTTTATTTGGGCCTGAAGCTTTCTTT. J is TRBJ1-1 and V is TRBV28; D remains unclear. V was clipped by 1 base and J by 6 bases, with 6 bases between them. This CDR3 has 12 residues. Per the germline V gene, CDR1 is MDHEN and CDR2 is SYDVKM.

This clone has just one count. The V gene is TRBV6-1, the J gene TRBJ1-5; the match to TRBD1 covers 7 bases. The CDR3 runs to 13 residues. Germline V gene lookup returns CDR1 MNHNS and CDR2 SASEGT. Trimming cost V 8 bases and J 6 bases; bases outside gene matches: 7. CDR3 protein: CASEGARGQPQHF. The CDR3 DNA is TGTGCCAGCGAGGGGGCCAGGGGTCAGCCCCAGCATTTT.

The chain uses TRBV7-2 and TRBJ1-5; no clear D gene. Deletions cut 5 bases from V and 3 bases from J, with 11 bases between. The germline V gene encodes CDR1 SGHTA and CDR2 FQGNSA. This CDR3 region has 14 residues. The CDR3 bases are TGTGCCAGCAGCCGAGACGGACTCAATCAGCCCCAGCATTTT. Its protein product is CASSRDGLNQPQHF.

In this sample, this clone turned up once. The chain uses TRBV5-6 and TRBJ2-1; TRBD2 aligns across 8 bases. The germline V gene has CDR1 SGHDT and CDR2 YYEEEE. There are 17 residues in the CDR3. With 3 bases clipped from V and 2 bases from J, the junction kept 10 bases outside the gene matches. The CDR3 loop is CASSYVLAASTYNEQFF. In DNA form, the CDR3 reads TGTGCCAGCAGCTATGTACTAGCGGCCTCAACCTACAATGAGCAGTTCTTC.

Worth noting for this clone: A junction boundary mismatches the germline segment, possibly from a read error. The CDR3 region has the DNA TGTGCCAGCAGCTTGCCAGCCTCCGATAATTCACCCCTCCACTTT. It encodes CASSLPASDNSPLHF. V usage is TRBV5-4 and J usage is TRBJ1-6; D gene unclear. The germline V gene has CDR1 SGHNT and CDR2 YYREEE (reference sequence). The CDR3 has 15 amino acids.

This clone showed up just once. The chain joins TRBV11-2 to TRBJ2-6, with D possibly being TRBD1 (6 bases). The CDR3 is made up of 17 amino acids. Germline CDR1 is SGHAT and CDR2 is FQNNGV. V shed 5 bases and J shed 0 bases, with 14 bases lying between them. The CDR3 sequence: CASSTQRQVSGANVLTF. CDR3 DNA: TGTGCCAGCAGCACACAAAGACAGGTCTCTGGGGCCAACGTCCTGACTTTC. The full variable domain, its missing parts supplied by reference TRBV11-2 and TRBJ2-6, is EAGVAQSPRYKIIEKRQSVAFWCNPISGHATLYWYQQILGQGPKLLIQFQNNGVVDDSQLPKDRFSAERLKGVDSTLKIQPAKLEDSAVYLCASSTQRQVSGANVLTFGAGSRLTVL.

In DNA form, the CDR3 reads TGTGCCAGCAGAAAAGGGGCCTACGAGCAGTACTTC. It yields the protein CASRKGAYEQYF. The V call is TRBV2, the J call TRBJ2-7; D might be TRBD1 (5 bases). The germline V gene has CDR1 SNHLY and CDR2 FYNNEI. This CDR3 has 12 residues. V lost 6 bases and J lost 2, with 8 bases in between.

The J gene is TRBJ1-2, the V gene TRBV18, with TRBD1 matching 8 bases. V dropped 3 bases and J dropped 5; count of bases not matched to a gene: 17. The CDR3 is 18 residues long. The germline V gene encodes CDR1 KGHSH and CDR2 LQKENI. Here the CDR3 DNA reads TGTGCCAGCTCACCCCAAACCCAGGGGACAGGTTCCCCTTATGGCTACACCTTC. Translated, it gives CASSPQTQGTGSPYGYTF.

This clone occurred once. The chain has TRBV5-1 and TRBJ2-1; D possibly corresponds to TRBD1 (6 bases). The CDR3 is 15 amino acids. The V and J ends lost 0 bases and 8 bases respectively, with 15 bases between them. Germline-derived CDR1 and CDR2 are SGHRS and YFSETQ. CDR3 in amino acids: CASSLDWGRTDEQFF. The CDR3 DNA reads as TGCGCCAGCAGCTTGGACTGGGGGCGAACCGATGAGCAGTTCTTC.

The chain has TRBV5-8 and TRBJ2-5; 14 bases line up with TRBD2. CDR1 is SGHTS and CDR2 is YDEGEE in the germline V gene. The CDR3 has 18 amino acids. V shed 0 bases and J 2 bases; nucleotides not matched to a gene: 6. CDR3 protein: CASSLVGTSGGQQETQYF. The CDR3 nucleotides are TGTGCCAGCAGCTTGGTGGGGACTAGCGGGGGCCAACAAGAGACCCAGTACTTC. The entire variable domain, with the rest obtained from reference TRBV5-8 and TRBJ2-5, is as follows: EAGVTQSPTHLIKTRGQQATLRCSPISGHTSVYWYQQALGLGLQFLLWYDEGEERNRGNFPPRFSGRQFPNYSSELNVNALELEDSALYLCASSLVGTSGGQQETQYFGPGTRLLVL.

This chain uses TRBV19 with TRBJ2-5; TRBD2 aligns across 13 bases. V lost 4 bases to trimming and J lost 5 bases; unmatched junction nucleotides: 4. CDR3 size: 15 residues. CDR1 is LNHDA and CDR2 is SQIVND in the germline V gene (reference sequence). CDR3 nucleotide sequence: TGTGCCAGTAGTAGGACTAGCGGGAGCTCGGAGACCCAGTACTTC. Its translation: CASSRTSGSSETQYF. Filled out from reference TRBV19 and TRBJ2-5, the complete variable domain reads DGGITQSPKYLFRKEGQNVTLSCEQNLNHDAMYWYRQDPGQGLRLIYYSQIVNDFQKGDIAEGYSVSREKKESFPLTVTSAQKNPTAFYLCASSRTSGSSETQYFGPGTRLLVL.